The T cell receptor beta chain described here comes from a study of vaccination effects on CD4 cells after COVID-19. Broader study findings: The study, lacking early post-infection timepoints, had few convalescent patients.

Concerning this clone: What it recognizes is unknown.

TCRdb's table, derived via immunoSEQ multiplex PCR, lists solely in-frame clones and lacks some. The sample shows roughly 61,000 clones, 75% to 85% of them seen only once. V was clipped by 3 bases and J by 7 bases, with 6 bases between them. The CDR3 contains 11 residues. The ViraFEST assay expanded antigen-specific CD4+ T cells with viral peptide pools before sequencing. At the end of 9 to 11 days of culture, CD4+ T cells were isolated. The rearrangement uses TRBV12-3 or TRBV12-4 and TRBJ1-1; D not certain. Material: CD4+ T cells from PBMCs cultured with HCoV-229E spike peptides, obtained before COVID-19 vaccination. The sequence was collected from a human donor who received a COVID-19 vaccine. The CDR3 spells CASSFFGEAFF. CDR3 coding DNA: TGTGCCAGCAGTTTCTTCGGTGAAGCTTTCTTT.